The sequence of this T cell receptor beta chain was determined in a study of OX40 agonist ivuxolimab in advanced cancers. Study at large: Therapy given before enrollment (anti-PD-1, anti-PD-L1 or anti-CTLA-4) was allowed, and 30% to 50% had some.

Sequenced by immunoSEQ multiplex PCR; TCRdb stores in-frame clones only, minus some. Here the sample spans 40,000 to 55,000 clones, about 87% being singletons. The material sequenced was CD4+ or CD8+ T cells sorted from blood, taken in a trial of the OX40 agonist ivuxolimab. This TCR was sampled from an adult with an advanced solid tumor such as melanoma, head and neck, liver or kidney cancer.

DNA of the CDR3: TGTGCCAGCAGCCCCCGGGACGCAGGAAACACCATATATTTT. Its protein is CASSPRDAGNTIYF. The rearrangement uses TRBV9 and TRBJ1-3; TRBD1 might be the D (5 bases). The V gene's germline CDR1 is SGDLS and CDR2 YYNGEE. Trimming stripped 4 bases from V and 4 bases from J, with 12 bases between. The CDR3 is 14 amino acids.